The clone carrying this T cell receptor (beta chain) has a handful of counts. TCRbeta library preparation incorporated unique molecular identifiers. TCRdb re-derived calls from the PCR reads in MiXCR, one entry per CDR3 protein. The table lists 300,000 to 400,000 distinct CDR3 sequences, approximately 23% of them singletons. The V gene's germline CDR1 is SQVTM and CDR2 ANQGSEA. Trimming left V 3 bases short and J 2 bases short, with 11 bases between. The CDR3 spans 14 residues. This sample was included in a study of T-cell reconstitution after alpha-beta-depleted transplantation in children. The chain links TRBV29-1 to TRBJ1-3, with a possible D match to TRBD1 (5 bases). The TCR was taken from a male patient younger than 18 who had a stem cell transplant for acute lymphoblastic leukemia, so the T cells may come from the graft donor. This specimen consisted of PBMCs, mostly from graft donor cells, obtained 180 days after TCRalphabeta/CD19-depleted stem cell transplant. CDR3: CSVDGWGPGNTIYF. Written as DNA, the CDR3 is TGCAGCGTTGACGGGTGGGGACCTGGAAACACCATATATTTT. Full variable domain (remainder filled in from reference TRBV29-1 and TRBJ1-3): SAVISQKPSRDICQRGTSLTIQCQVDSQVTMMFWYRQQPGQSLTLIATANQGSEATYESGFVIDKFPISRPNLTFSTLTVSNMSPEDSSIYLCSVDGWGPGNTIYFGEGSWLTVV.